This TCR beta chain appears in the sequencing data of a study of T cell changes during pregnancy in multiple sclerosis. Only in-frame clones appear in the TCRdb table, and some are missing; sequencing was by immunoSEQ multiplex PCR. The data hold under 70,000 clones, with 92% observed a single time. Germline V lookup: CDR1 MNHEY, CDR2 SVGAGI. V dropped 6 bases and J dropped 0 bases, with 13 bases sitting between them. The CDR3 is 15 residues long. This clonotype was sampled from a female donor with multiple sclerosis, enrolled in a pregnancy study. The chain carries TRBV6-5 and TRBJ2-3, with a weak D call TRBD1 (6 bases). The sequencing here drew on CD4+ T cells from peripheral blood mononuclear cells, taken after pregnancy. The CDR3 loop reads CASSPVGASTDTQYF. CDR3 nucleotides: TGTGCCAGCAGCCCTGTGGGGGCGAGCACAGATACGCAGTATTTT.